A selection of T cell receptor beta chains follows, all from one sample in a study of tumor and adjacent non-tumor tissue in lung cancer. TCRdb ran MiXCR on the multiplex PCR reads and lists one entry per CDR3 protein. This repertoire shows about 93,000 distinct CDR3 sequences, about 72% found once; its top ten account for about 18%. The sample was lung tumor tissue. All receptors come from a man in his 60s with non-small cell lung cancer. The CDR3 runs from the conserved cysteine through the conserved F or W.

v_gene	j_gene	CDR3aa
TRBV12-5	TRBJ2-2	CASGTAGTNSGELFF
TRBV5-5	TRBJ2-7	CASSLTGRTSGTYEQYF
TRBV19	.	CASSIKQGNQPQYF
TRBV25-1	TRBJ2-3	CASSASYTDTQYF
TRBV6-1	TRBJ1-2	CASSESLGDYGYTF
TRBV10-2	TRBJ1-5	CASSEGTGWNQPQHF
TRBV6-5	TRBJ2-3	CASTPLGTRGYADTQYF
TRBV20-1	TRBJ2-7	CSLRDRGVSEQYF
TRBV20-1	TRBJ2-2	CSARDGSGYTGELFF
TRBV6-6	TRBJ2-3	CASSYGDYSFDTDTQYF
TRBV4-2	TRBJ1-2	CASNQDLVGASYGYTF
TRBV5-1	TRBJ1-1	CASSTQAATPLNTEAFF
TRBV10-2	TRBJ2-7	CASSERTTGPYEQYF
TRBV20-1	TRBJ2-7	CSARGIGTSWGTYEQYF
TRBV5-1	TRBJ2-1	CAIRKPGTGLYNEEFF
TRBV12-3/TRBV12-4	TRBJ2-7	CVRSPGFTYEQYF